This record looks at one T cell receptor beta chain sequence and its context. The antigen remains unidentified. This sample is part of a study of CD8 T cells in ankylosing spondylitis. Per germline, CDR1 LGHNT and CDR2 FRNRAP. CDR3 size: 13 residues. V lost 0 bases and J 9 bases, leaving 9 bases between the germline ends. The authors made TCR beta libraries by quantitative 5'-RACE with molecular barcodes. A single record per CDR3 protein comes from TCRdb applying MiXCR to the 5' RACE reads. The sample records about 340,000 distinct CDR3 sequences, 14% to 15% being singletons. Study-level points and caveats: Characteristic of ankylosing spondylitis blood, it appeared, was a TCR beta motif comprising roughly 8 highly homologous variants. Disease-associated clonotypes exhibited CD8+ identity and were relatively infrequent in peripheral blood. Disease-associated clones were reportedly significantly overrepresented in matched ankylosing spondylitis synovial fluid.

The TCR was taken from a male donor with ankylosing spondylitis or in good health (not recorded which). The chain has TRBV12-5 and TRBJ2-1, with no clear D. The sample was blood, either unsorted or a sorted T cell fraction (not recorded which). The CDR3 region is CASGLVPGGEQFF. As DNA, the CDR3 is TGTGCTAGTGGTTTGGTACCAGGCGGTGAGCAGTTCTTC. Looking up the rest from reference TRBV12-5 and TRBJ2-1 gives the full variable domain: DARVTQTPRHKVTEMGQEVTMRCQPILGHNTVFWYRQTMMQGLELLAYFRNRAPLDDSGMPKDRFSAEMPDATLATLKIQPSEPRDSAVYFCASGLVPGGEQFFGPGTRLTVL.